This T cell receptor beta chain was observed in a study of PD-1 blockade in classical Hodgkin lymphoma. Worth noting for this clone: What it binds is unknown.

In every patient, relapse followed autologous stem cell transplantation, while exposure to brentuximab vedotin differed. Notes on the study in general: Significant TCR diversity gains by C4D1 occurred in CD4+ but not CD8+ cells. Reported findings placed baseline TCR diversity lower in newly diagnosed patients (compared with healthy donors). For complete responders, baseline diversity was comparable to that of newly diagnosed patients.

The CDR3 is 13 amino acids. Germline V lookup: CDR1 MNHEY, CDR2 SVGAGI. Trimming cost V 0 bases and J 2 bases, with 3 bases left between them. The repertoire was sequenced with immunoSEQ multiplex PCR; TCRdb's copy has only in-frame clones and lacks some. The sample gives roughly 61,000 clones, around 91% of which show up once; about 15% is in the top ten. This clonotype originated in a human donor with classical Hodgkin lymphoma. The chain recombines TRBV6-5 with TRBJ2-3, with D hard to call. This sample comprised peripheral blood mononuclear cells (PBMCs), obtained at baseline. The DNA for the CDR3 is TGTGCCAGCAGTTACTCCTACACAGATACGCAGTATTTT. Amino acids: CASSYSYTDTQYF.